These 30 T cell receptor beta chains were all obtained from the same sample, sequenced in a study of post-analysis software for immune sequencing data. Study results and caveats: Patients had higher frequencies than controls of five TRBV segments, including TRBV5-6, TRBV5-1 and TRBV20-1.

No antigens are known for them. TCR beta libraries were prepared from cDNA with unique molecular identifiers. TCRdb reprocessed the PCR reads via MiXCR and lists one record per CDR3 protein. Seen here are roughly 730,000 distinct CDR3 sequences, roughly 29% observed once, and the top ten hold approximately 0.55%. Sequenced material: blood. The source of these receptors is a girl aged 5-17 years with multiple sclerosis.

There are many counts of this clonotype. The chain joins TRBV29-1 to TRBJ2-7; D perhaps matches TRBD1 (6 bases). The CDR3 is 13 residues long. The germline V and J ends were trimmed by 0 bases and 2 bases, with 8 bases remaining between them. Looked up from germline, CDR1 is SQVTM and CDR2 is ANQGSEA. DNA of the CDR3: TGCAGCGTTGAAGACAGGGGCCCCTACGAGCAGTACTTC. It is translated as CSVEDRGPYEQYF.

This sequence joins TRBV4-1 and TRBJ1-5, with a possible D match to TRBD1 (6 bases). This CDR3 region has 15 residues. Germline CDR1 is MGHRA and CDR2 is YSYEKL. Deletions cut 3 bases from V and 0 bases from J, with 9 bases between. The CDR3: CASSHTRGSNQPQHF. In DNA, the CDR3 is TGCGCCAGCAGCCACACCAGGGGTAGCAATCAGCCCCAGCATTTT.

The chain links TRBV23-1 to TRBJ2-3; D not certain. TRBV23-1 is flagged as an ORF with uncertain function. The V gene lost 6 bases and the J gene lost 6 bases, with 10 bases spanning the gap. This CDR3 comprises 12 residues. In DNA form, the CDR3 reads TGCGCCAGCAGCCCACGATTTGATACGCAGTATTTT. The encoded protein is CASSPRFDTQYF.

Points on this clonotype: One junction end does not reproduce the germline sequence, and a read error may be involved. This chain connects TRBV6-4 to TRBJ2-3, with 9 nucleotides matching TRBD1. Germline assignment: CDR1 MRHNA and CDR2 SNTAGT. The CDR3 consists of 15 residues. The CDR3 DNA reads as TGTGCCAGCAGTGACTCTACAGGGGGCTTAGATGCGCAGTATTTT. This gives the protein CASSDSTGGLDAQYF.

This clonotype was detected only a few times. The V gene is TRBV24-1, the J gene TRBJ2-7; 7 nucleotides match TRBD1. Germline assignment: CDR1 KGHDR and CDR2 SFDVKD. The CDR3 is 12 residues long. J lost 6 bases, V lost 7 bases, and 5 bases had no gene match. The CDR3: CATRTGTGEQYF. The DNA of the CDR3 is TGTGCCACCAGGACAGGGACGGGCGAGCAGTACTTC.

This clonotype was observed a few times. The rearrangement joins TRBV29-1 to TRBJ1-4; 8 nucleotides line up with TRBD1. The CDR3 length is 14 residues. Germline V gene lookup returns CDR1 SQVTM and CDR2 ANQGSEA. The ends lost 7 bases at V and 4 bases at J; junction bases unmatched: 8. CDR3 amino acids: CSDYGDRFNEKLFF. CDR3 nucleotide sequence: TGCAGCGACTACGGGGACAGGTTTAATGAAAAACTGTTTTTT.

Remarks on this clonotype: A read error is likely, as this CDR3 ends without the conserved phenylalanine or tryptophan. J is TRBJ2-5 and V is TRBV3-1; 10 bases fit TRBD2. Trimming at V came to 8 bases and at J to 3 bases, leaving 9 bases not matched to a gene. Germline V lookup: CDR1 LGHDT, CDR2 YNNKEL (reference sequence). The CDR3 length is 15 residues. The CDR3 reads CASSNPGLAKETQYS. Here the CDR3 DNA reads TGTGCCAGCTCAAACCCGGGACTAGCGAAAGAGACCCAGTACTCC.

The CDR3, as DNA: TGTGCCAGCAGCCCGGCGGCTAGCGGGCCCGGGGAGCTGTTTTTT. Protein sequence: CASSPAASGPGELFF. This sequence joins TRBV11-2 and TRBJ2-2; 8 bases match TRBD2. Trimming took 5 bases from V and 6 from J; bases not matched to a gene: 8. Germline V gene lookup returns CDR1 SGHAT and CDR2 FQNNGV. The length of the CDR3 is 15 residues.

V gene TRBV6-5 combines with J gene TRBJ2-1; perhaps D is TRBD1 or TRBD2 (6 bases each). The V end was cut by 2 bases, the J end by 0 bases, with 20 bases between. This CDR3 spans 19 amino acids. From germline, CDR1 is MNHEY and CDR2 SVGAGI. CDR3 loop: CASSYLPRGPESSYNEQFF. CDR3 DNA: TGTGCCAGCAGTTACCTACCCCGGGGGCCAGAGAGCTCCTACAATGAGCAGTTCTTC.

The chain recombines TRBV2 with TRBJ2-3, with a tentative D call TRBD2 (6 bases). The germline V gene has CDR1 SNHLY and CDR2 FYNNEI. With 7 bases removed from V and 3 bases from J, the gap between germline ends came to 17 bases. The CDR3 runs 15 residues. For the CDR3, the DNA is TGTGCCAGCAATCCCAGCGGTGGGAGGACAGATACGCAGTATTTT. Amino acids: CASNPSGGRTDTQYF.

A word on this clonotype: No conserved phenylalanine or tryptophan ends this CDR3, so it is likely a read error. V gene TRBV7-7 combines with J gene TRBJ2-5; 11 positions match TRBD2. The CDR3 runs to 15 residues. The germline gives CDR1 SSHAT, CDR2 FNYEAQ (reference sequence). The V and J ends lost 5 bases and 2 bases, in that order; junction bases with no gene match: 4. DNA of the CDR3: TGTGCCAGCAGCCCGACTAGCGGGACTCAAGAGACCCAGTACTGC. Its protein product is CASSPTSGTQETQYC.

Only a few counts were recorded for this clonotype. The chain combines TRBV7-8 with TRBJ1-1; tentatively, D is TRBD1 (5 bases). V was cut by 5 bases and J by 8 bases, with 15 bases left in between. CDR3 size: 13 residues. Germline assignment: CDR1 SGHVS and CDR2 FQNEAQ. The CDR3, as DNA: TGTGCCAGCAGCCCCTGGGGCCGCTCGGAAGCTTTCTTT. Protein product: CASSPWGRSEAFF.

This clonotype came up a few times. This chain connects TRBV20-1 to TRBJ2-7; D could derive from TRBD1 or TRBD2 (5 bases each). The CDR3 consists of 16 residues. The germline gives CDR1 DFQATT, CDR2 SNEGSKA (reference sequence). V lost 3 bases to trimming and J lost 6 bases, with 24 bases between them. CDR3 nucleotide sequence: TGCAGTGCTAGGATTGGGGACCGCCGATGGGGCGGCGAGCAGTACTTC. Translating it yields CSARIGDRRWGGEQYF.

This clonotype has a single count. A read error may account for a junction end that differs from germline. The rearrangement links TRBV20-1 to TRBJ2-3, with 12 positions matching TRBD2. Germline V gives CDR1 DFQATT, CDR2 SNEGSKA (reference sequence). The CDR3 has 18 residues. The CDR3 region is CSASKLAGGPSSTDTRYF. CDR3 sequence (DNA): TGCAGTGCTAGTAAACTAGCGGGAGGACCCTCTAGCACAGATACGCGGTATTTT.

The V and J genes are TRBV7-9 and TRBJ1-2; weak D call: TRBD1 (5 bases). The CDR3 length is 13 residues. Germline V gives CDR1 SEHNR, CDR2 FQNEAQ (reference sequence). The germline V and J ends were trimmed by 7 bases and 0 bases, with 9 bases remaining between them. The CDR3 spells CASTPGPNYGYTF. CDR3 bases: TGTGCCAGCACTCCGGGGCCTAACTATGGCTACACCTTC.

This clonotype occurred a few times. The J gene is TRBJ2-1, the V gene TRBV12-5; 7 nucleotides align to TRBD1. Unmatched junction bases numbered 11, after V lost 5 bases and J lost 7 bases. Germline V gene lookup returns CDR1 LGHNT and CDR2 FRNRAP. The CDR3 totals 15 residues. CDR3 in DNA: TGTGCTAGTGGTCGAGGGACAGCCAAGCTAAATGAGCAGTTCTTC. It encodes CASGRGTAKLNEQFF.

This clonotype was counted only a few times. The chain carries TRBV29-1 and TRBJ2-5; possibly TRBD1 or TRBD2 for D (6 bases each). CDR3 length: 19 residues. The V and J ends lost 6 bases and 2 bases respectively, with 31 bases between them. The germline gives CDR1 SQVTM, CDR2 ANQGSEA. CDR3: CSVRHVGGSSLSRQETQYF. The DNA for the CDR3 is TGCAGCGTCCGTCACGTGGGGGGCTCGTCCCTTTCTCGGCAAGAGACCCAGTACTTC.

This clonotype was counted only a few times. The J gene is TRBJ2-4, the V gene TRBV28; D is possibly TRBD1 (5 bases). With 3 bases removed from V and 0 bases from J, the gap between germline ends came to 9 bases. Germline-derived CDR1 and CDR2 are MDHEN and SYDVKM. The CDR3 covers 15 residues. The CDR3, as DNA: TGTGCCAGCAGTTTTCCAGGGCTAGCCAAAAACATTCAGTACTTC. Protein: CASSFPGLAKNIQYF.

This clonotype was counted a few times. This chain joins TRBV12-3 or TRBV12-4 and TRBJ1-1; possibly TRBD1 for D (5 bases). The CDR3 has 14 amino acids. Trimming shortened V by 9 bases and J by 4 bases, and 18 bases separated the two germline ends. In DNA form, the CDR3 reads TGTGCCAGTGGGGTCGGGGCATTAGGCACTGAAGCTTTCTTT. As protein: CASGVGALGTEAFF.

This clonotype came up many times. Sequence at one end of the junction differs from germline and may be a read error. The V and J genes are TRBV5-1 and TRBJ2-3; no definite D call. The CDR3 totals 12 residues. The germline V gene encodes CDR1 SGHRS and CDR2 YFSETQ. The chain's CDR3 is CASSLNGDTQYF. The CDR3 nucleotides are TGTGCCAGCAGCTTGAATGGGGATACGCAGTATTTT.

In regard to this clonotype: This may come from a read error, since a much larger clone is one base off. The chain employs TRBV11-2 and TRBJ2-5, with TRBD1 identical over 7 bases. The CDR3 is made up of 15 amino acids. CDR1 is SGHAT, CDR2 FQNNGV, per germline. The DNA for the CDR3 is TGTGCCAACAGCTTACGACAGGGAACCCAAGAGACCCAGTACTTC. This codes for CANSLRQGTQETQYF.

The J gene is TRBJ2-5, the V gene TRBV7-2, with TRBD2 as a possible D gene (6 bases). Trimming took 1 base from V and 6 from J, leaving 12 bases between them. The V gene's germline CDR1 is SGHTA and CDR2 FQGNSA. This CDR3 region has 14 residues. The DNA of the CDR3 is TGTGCCAGCAGCTTAGGGGTAGCGGCCCAGACCCAGTACTTC. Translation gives CASSLGVAAQTQYF.

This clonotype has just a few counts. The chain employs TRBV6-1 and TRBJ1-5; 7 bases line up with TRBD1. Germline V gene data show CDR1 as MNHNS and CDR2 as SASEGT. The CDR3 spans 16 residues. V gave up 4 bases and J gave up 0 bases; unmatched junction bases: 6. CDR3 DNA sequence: TGTGCCAGCAGTGCCGGGACAGCTTATAGCAATCAGCCCCAGCATTTT. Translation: CASSAGTAYSNQPQHF.

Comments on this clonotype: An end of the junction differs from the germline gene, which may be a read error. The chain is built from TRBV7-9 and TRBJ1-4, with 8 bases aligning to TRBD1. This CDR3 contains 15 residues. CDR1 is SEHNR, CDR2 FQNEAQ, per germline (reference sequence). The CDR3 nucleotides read TGTGCCAGCAGCGTGACAGGGGAGCCTAATGAAAAACAGTTTTTT. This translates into CASSVTGEPNEKQFF.

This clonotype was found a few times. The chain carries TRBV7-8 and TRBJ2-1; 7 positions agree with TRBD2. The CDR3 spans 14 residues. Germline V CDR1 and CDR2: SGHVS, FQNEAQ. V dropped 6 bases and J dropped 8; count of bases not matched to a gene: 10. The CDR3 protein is CASSITAGSHEQFF. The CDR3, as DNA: TGTGCCAGCAGTATTACAGCGGGAAGCCATGAGCAGTTCTTC.

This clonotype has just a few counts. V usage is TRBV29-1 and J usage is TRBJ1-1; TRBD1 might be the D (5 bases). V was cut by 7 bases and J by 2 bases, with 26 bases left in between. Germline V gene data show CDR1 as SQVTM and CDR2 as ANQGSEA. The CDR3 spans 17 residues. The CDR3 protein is CSGSGPPRTWGNTEAFF. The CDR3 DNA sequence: TGCAGCGGGTCGGGACCCCCCAGGACCTGGGGTAACACTGAAGCTTTCTTT.

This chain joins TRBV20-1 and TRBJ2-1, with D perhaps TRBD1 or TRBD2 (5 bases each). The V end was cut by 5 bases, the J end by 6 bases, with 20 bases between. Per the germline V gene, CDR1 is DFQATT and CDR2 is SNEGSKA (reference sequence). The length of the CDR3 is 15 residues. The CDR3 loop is CSAQGTPERVNEQFF. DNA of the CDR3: TGCAGTGCTCAAGGGACCCCGGAGAGGGTCAATGAGCAGTTCTTC.

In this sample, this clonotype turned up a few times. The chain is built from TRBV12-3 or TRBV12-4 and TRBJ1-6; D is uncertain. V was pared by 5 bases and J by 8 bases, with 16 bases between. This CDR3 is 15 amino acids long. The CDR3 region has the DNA TGTGCCAGCAGTAACCATGGTGGGAGAGATTCACCCCTCCACTTT. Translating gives CASSNHGGRDSPLHF.

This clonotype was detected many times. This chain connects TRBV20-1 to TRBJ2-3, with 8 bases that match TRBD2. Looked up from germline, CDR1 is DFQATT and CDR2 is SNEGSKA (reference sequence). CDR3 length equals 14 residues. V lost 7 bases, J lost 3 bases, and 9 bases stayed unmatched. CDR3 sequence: CSGYKGGRTDTQYF. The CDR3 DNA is TGCAGTGGTTATAAGGGCGGGAGGACAGATACGCAGTATTTT.

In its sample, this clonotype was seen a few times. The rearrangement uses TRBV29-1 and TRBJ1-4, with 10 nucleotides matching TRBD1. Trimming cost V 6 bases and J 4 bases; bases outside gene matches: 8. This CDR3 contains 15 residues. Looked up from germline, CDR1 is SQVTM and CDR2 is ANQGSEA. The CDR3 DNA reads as TGCAGCGTGGCGGGACAGGGGATAAGTAATGAAAAACTGTTTTTT. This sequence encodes CSVAGQGISNEKLFF.